The 28 T cell receptor beta chains below were found in one sample sequenced in a study of blood T cells in healthy people across ages. Through a sample-barcoded 5' primer and a J-beta primer mix, a second PCR was run for about 6 to 11 cycles. Using its own MiXCR run on the 5' RACE reads, TCRdb lists one record per CDR3 protein. The table has approximately 820,000 distinct CDR3 sequences, around 45% seen once; the top ten hold roughly 19%. The sequenced sample consisted of blood. These receptors all come from a man in his fifties or sixties in good health.

The V and J genes are TRBV5-1 and TRBJ2-1, with TRBD2 matching over 9 bases. Trimming cost V 0 bases and J 5 bases; bases outside gene matches: 6. Germline V CDR1 and CDR2: SGHRS, YFSETQ. This CDR3 is built from 16 residues. The CDR3 sequence is CASSLGVAGANNEQFF. The CDR3 coding sequence is TGCGCCAGCAGCTTGGGAGTAGCGGGGGCAAACAATGAGCAGTTCTTC.

This clonotype showed up many times. The chain employs TRBV27 and TRBJ2-7, with 11 bases lining up with TRBD2. The CDR3 length is 15 residues. The ends lost 3 bases at V and 1 base at J; junction bases unmatched: 2. Germline V lookup: CDR1 MNHEY, CDR2 SMNVEV (reference sequence). The CDR3 is CASSFTSGGSYEQYF. The DNA of the CDR3 is TGTGCCAGCAGTTTCACTAGCGGGGGTTCCTACGAGCAGTACTTC.

This clonotype was counted only a few times. The V gene is TRBV11-2, the J gene TRBJ2-1, with a weak D call TRBD1 (6 bases). Germline CDR1 SGHAT, CDR2 FQNNGV. Trimming cost V 5 bases and J 5 bases, with 19 bases left between them. The CDR3 totals 16 residues. The CDR3, as DNA: TGTGCCAGCAGCAGAGACGGGACACGGCCTAACAATGAGCAGTTCTTC. It codes for CASSRDGTRPNNEQFF.

This clonotype was found a few times. The chain combines TRBV9 with TRBJ2-5; 8 bases line up with TRBD1. With V trimmed by 3 bases and J by 4 bases, 11 bases remained unmatched. This CDR3 comprises 16 residues. Germline V gives CDR1 SGDLS, CDR2 YYNGEE. The CDR3 bases are TGTGCCAGCAGCGCTGGACAGGGTGTCTGGGTAGAGACCCAGTACTTC. Encoded protein: CASSAGQGVWVETQYF.

The rearrangement links TRBV7-9 to TRBJ2-1, with D tentatively TRBD1 or TRBD2 (5 bases each). Trimming removed 2 bases from V and 0 bases from J, with 20 bases in between. CDR3 length: 19 residues. Germline V gene sequence: CDR1 SEHNR, CDR2 FQNEAQ (reference sequence). CDR3 nucleotides: TGTGCCAGCAGCTTACCGACAATCGAACTAGACAGCTCCTACAATGAGCAGTTCTTC. As protein: CASSLPTIELDSSYNEQFF.

This sequence joins TRBV5-1 and TRBJ2-3; TRBD2 matches 7 bases. The V and J ends lost 5 bases and 2 bases, in that order; junction bases with no gene match: 5. CDR3 size: 14 residues. Germline lookup yields CDR1 SGHRS and CDR2 YFSETQ. The CDR3 region has the DNA TGCGCCAGCAGGCCGGGACTACACACAGATACGCAGTATTTT. The encoded protein is CASRPGLHTDTQYF.

The rearrangement links TRBV10-3 to TRBJ1-5, with unresolved D. Deletions cut 8 bases from V and 0 bases from J, with 5 bases between. This CDR3 has 12 residues. The germline CDR1 and CDR2 sequences are ENHRY and SYGVKD. CDR3 DNA: TGTGCCATCGGCGATAGCAATCAGCCCCAGCATTTT. Amino acids: CAIGDSNQPQHF.

The chain combines TRBV10-3 with TRBJ2-4; 10 bases are a match to TRBD1. The germline gives CDR1 ENHRY, CDR2 SYGVKD. The CDR3 is 17 amino acids. With 3 bases clipped from V and 7 bases from J, the junction kept 12 bases outside the gene matches. Here the CDR3 DNA reads TGTGCCATCAGTGACCCCATGGACCCGGGACAGGGGAACATTCAGTACTTC. As protein: CAISDPMDPGQGNIQYF.

This clonotype was recorded a few times. The chain is built from TRBV15 and TRBJ2-7; 8 bases fit TRBD2. This CDR3 is built from 13 residues. V was pared by 9 bases and J by 2 bases, with 6 bases of the junction left unmatched. Germline CDR1 LNHNV, CDR2 YYDKDF (reference sequence). The CDR3 DNA follows: TGTGCCACTTCCACCGGGGGGGCCTACGAGCAGTACTTC. Amino acid sequence: CATSTGGAYEQYF.

This chain uses TRBV14 with TRBJ2-7; no clear D gene. The germline gives CDR1 SGHDN, CDR2 FVKESK. This CDR3 is built from 12 residues. With 1 base removed from V and 3 bases from J, the gap between germline ends came to 4 bases. Here the CDR3 DNA reads TGTGCCAGCAGCCAAGTCTACTACGAGCAGTACTTC. Amino acid sequence: CASSQVYYEQYF.

The genes are TRBV4-3 and TRBJ2-7, with D tentatively TRBD1 (5 bases). Matching the DNA end better, TRBJ2-5 makes the J call doubtful. From germline, CDR1 is LGHNA and CDR2 YSLEER. The CDR3 sequence is 15 residues long. The CDR3 DNA reads as TGCGCCAGCAGCCAAGATGAATTGGGGCGGGAGACCCAGTACTTC. It translates to CASSQDELGRETQYF.

For this clonotype: A read error may explain this, as a much larger clone is one base away. This sequence joins TRBV4-1 and TRBJ1-2; D is unresolved. This CDR3 contains 14 residues. In germline, CDR1 is MGHRA, CDR2 YSYEKL. CDR3 coding DNA: TGCGCCAGCAGCCAACGCAGAGTCTCCTATGGCTGCACCTTC. As protein: CASSQRRVSYGCTF.

The V gene is TRBV6-1, the J gene TRBJ2-6; D is perhaps TRBD2 (5 bases). CDR1 and CDR2 (germline): MNHNS, SASEGT. V lost 4 bases, J lost 2 bases, and 9 bases lay in between. This CDR3 has 15 residues. The CDR3 here is CASSGAGAGANVLTF. The CDR3 coding sequence is TGTGCCAGCAGTGGTGCCGGGGCTGGGGCCAACGTCCTGACTTTC.

CDR3 nucleotide sequence: TGCGCCAGCAGCCATGAGCCGGGGAATCAGCCCCAGCATTTT. It is translated as CASSHEPGNQPQHF. This chain joins TRBV4-1 and TRBJ1-5; D is uncertain. Germline values: CDR1 MGHRA, CDR2 YSYEKL. The CDR3 extends over 14 amino acids. Trimming shortened V by 3 bases and J by 4 bases, and 10 bases separated the two germline ends.

This clonotype was seen only a few times. The chain is built from TRBV12-3 or TRBV12-4 and TRBJ2-5; D may be TRBD2 (5 bases). CDR3 size: 13 residues. Trimming took 6 bases from V and 11 from J, leaving 19 bases between them. The CDR3 loop is CASRTTGVNEQYF. Here the CDR3 DNA reads TGTGCCAGCAGGACGACCGGGGTCAATGAGCAGTACTTC.

This clonotype was counted only a few times. The chain has TRBV20-1 and TRBJ2-5; TRBD2 is a possible D gene (5 bases). Trimming removed 6 bases from V and 7 bases from J, with 12 bases in between. In germline, CDR1 is DFQATT, CDR2 SNEGSKA (reference sequence). The CDR3 covers 11 residues. The CDR3 here is CSAERSWTQYF. In DNA form, the CDR3 reads TGCAGTGCGGAGCGGTCATGGACCCAGTACTTC.

The J gene is TRBJ2-7, the V gene TRBV6-5; maybe TRBD1 (5 bases). This CDR3 contains 13 residues. CDR1 is MNHEY, CDR2 SVGAGI, per germline. The V gene lost 6 bases and the J gene lost 1 base, with 10 bases spanning the gap. This CDR3 is CASSSDKSYEQYF. CDR3 in DNA: TGTGCCAGCAGCTCGGACAAATCCTACGAGCAGTACTTC.

The chain joins TRBV27 to TRBJ2-5; 8 bases are a match to TRBD2. V lost 4 bases and J lost 4; bases outside the gene matches: 14. Germline CDR1 reads MNHEY; CDR2 reads SMNVEV (reference sequence). The CDR3 is made up of 17 amino acids. The CDR3 protein is CASSSRWVAGLRETQYF. CDR3 DNA sequence: TGTGCCAGCAGTTCCCGTTGGGTAGCGGGGCTGAGAGAGACCCAGTACTTC.

The chain carries TRBV16 and TRBJ2-7; 9 bases are shared with TRBD1. There are 15 residues in the CDR3. The J segment lost 4 bases and the V segment lost 4 bases, leaving 8 bases of the junction unmatched. In germline, CDR1 is KGHSY, CDR2 FQNENV. The CDR3 loop reads CASSPGMGTGYEQYF. The CDR3 nucleotides are TGTGCCAGCAGCCCGGGTATGGGGACAGGGTACGAGCAGTACTTC.

This clonotype has a count of ten or more. V usage is TRBV7-2 and J usage is TRBJ2-5, with D unresolved. This CDR3 comprises 12 residues. Germline CDR1 reads SGHTA; CDR2 reads FQGNSA. The V and J ends lost 6 bases and 0 bases respectively, with 5 bases between them. The CDR3 loop is CASSRYQETQYF. CDR3 DNA: TGTGCCAGCAGTCGTTACCAAGAGACCCAGTACTTC.

The chain employs TRBV9 and TRBJ2-4; 7 bases are shared with TRBD2. This CDR3 contains 18 residues. V dropped 3 bases and J dropped 12; count of bases not matched to a gene: 24. Germline CDR1 SGDLS, CDR2 YYNGEE. The CDR3 region has the DNA TGTGCCAGCAGCGAGGGGAGGGTAGCAGCCGCTTTGGGGGAGACTCAGTACTTC. It is translated as CASSEGRVAAALGETQYF.

This clonotype turned up a few times. The chain recombines TRBV7-2 with TRBJ2-3; 8 bases line up with TRBD2. CDR3 length: 14 amino acids. Germline values: CDR1 SGHTA, CDR2 FQGNSA. V shed 7 bases, J shed 4 bases, and the junction held 7 bases outside the gene matches. The CDR3 sequence is CASTRTSIPDTQYF. The CDR3 DNA is TGTGCCAGCACCCGGACTAGCATTCCAGATACGCAGTATTTT.

This clonotype was counted a few times. The CDR3, as DNA: TGCGCCAGCAGCGATTGGACAGGGGGCCTGAGCTCTGGGGCCAACGTCCTGACTTTC. Translating gives CASSDWTGGLSSGANVLTF. V is TRBV4-3 and J is TRBJ2-6, with 11 positions matching TRBD1. Trimming took 5 bases from V and 0 from J; bases not matched to a gene: 9. Germline V gene data show CDR1 as LGHNA and CDR2 as YSLEER. The CDR3 has 19 residues.

This clonotype has just a few counts. The genes are TRBV7-2 and TRBJ2-1; D call uncertain. Looked up from germline, CDR1 is SGHTA and CDR2 is FQGNSA. With 5 bases removed from V and 4 bases from J, the gap between germline ends came to 12 bases. This CDR3 is 14 amino acids long. The CDR3 loop reads CASSALASYNEQFF. CDR3 bases: TGTGCCAGCAGCGCCCTGGCCAGTTACAATGAGCAGTTCTTC.

Worth noting for this clonotype: A much more abundant neighbour one base away suggests this may be a read error. The chain joins TRBV5-1 to TRBJ2-7; the D gene is possibly TRBD2 (6 bases). The CDR3 is 14 amino acids. Germline V gene sequence: CDR1 SGHRS, CDR2 YFSETQ. The CDR3 here is CASILGDFPYEQYF. The CDR3 region has the DNA TGCGCCAGCATCTTGGGGGACTTCCCCTACGAGCAGTACTTC.

V gene TRBV5-1 combines with J gene TRBJ2-3; TRBD1 agrees at 7 bases. Germline loops: CDR1 SGHRS, CDR2 YFSETQ. The CDR3 has 16 residues. V gave up 4 bases and J gave up 1 base; unmatched junction bases: 9. The CDR3 sequence: CASSPPRDSRTDTQYF. The CDR3 DNA reads TGCGCCAGCAGCCCACCCCGGGACAGCCGCACAGATACGCAGTATTTT. The full variable domain, completed using reference TRBV5-1 and TRBJ2-3, is KAGVTQTPRYLIKTRGQQVTLSCSPISGHRSVSWYQQTPGQGLQFLFEYFSETQRNKGNFPGRFSGRQFSNSRSEMNVSTLELGDSALYLCASSPPRDSRTDTQYFGPGTRLTVL.

This clonotype showed up just a few times. This chain uses TRBV6-2 or TRBV6-3 with TRBJ2-2; D uncertain. V shed 0 bases and J shed 4 bases, with 12 bases lying between them. This CDR3 region has 16 residues. Germline V CDR1 and CDR2: MNHEY, SVGEGT. In DNA form, the CDR3 reads TGTGCCAGCAGTTACTCGATAGGATCCATCACCGGGGAGCTGTTTTTT. As protein: CASSYSIGSITGELFF.

As concerns this clonotype: Just one base apart from a much larger clone, this may be a read error. This is likely a read error, given that the CDR3 carries no conserved phenylalanine or tryptophan at its end. The chain is built from TRBV4-1 and TRBJ2-4; no clear D gene. With the DNA end fitting TRBJ2-5 better, the J assignment may be wrong. The germline gives CDR1 MGHRA, CDR2 YSYEKL. The CDR3 is 14 amino acids. DNA for the CDR3: TGCGCCAGCAGCCAAGCTGCGTTCCAGGAGACCCAGTACTCC. It yields the protein CASSQAAFQETQYS.